The sequence of this T cell receptor (beta chain) was determined in a study of cytomegalovirus exposure and HLA in healthy donors. The study, taken as a whole, reports: Confirmation in vitro established that three CMV-associated chains were specific for CMV antigens. Common viral pathogens seemed, in a later analysis, to connect with several of the most significant clusters. Donors belonging to an Asian-associated ancestry cluster reportedly showed fewer N-insertions in productive TCRs than the 666-donor mean, according to what a later analysis found. It was taken for granted in presence/absence analyses that sequencing depth across donors was roughly uniform.

This CDR3 has 15 residues. Germline-derived CDR1 and CDR2 are SGHTA and FQGTGA. With 6 bases clipped from V and 7 bases from J, the junction kept 10 bases outside the gene matches. Amplification used 60 Vbeta primers and 13 Jbeta primers. Generated by immunoSEQ multiplex PCR, the TCRdb table keeps only in-frame clones and is missing some. The sample lists over 150,000 clones; roughly four fifths were seen once. About this clone: Its specificity is not known. Distinct nucleotide sequences in the sample also encode this CDR3.

The rearrangement uses TRBV7-3 and TRBJ2-1, with TRBD2 matching over 9 bases. This clonotype was obtained from a middle-aged man in good health and CMV-seropositive. Sequencing was done on a sample of PBMCs. The CDR3 loop is CASSPVSGSWNEQFF. The CDR3 nucleotides read TGTGCCAGCAGTCCCGTTAGCGGGAGTTGGAATGAGCAGTTCTTC.